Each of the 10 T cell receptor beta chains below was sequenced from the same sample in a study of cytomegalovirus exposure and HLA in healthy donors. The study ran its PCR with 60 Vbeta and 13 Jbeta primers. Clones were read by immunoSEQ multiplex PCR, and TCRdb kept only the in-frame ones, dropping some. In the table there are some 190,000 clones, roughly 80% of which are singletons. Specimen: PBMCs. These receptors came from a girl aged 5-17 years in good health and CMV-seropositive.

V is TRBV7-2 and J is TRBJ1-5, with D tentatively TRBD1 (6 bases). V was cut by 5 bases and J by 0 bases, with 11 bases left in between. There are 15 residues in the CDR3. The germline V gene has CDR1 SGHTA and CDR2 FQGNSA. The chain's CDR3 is CASSPQGGSNQPQHF. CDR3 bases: TGTGCCAGCAGCCCCCAAGGGGGTAGCAATCAGCCCCAGCATTTT.

The CDR3 sequence is CASSRGTGTSGSLREQYF. Here the CDR3 DNA reads TGTGCCAGCAGCCGAGGCACCGGGACTAGCGGGAGCCTCAGGGAGCAGTACTTC. This chain uses TRBV14 with TRBJ2-5; 14 nucleotides align to TRBD2. The CDR3 runs to 18 residues. Looked up from germline, CDR1 is SGHDN and CDR2 is FVKESK. J lost 11 bases, V lost 4 bases, and 18 bases had no gene match.

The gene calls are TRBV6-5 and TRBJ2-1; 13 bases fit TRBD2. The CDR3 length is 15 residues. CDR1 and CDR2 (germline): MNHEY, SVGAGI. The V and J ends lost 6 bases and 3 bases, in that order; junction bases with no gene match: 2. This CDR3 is CASRLAGGIYNEQFF. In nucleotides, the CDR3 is TGTGCCAGCAGACTAGCGGGAGGGATCTACAATGAGCAGTTCTTC.

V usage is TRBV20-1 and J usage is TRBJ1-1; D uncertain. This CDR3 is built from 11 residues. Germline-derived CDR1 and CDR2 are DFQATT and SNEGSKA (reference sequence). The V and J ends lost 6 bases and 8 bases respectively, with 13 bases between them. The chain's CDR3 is CSARLRKEAFF. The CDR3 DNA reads TGCAGTGCCAGACTGAGAAAGGAAGCTTTCTTT.

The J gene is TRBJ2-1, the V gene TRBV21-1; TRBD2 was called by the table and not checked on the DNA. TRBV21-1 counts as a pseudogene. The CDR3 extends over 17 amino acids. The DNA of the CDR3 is TGTGCCAGCAGCAACGGACTAGCGGAGAGCTCCTACAATGAGCAGTTCTTC. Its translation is CASSNGLAESSYNEQFF.

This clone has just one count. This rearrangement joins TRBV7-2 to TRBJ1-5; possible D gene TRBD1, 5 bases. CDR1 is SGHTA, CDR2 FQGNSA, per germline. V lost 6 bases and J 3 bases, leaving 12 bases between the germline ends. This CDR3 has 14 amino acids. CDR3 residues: CASRGHGPNQPQHF. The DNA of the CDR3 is TGTGCCAGCAGAGGACACGGTCCCAATCAGCCCCAGCATTTT.

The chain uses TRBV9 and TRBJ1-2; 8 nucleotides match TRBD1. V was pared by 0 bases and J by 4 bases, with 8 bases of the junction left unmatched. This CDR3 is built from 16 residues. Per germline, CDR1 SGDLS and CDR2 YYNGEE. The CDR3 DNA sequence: TGTGCCAGCAGCGTAGCGAGTCAGGGGGCTGGCTATGGCTACACCTTC. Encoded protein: CASSVASQGAGYGYTF.

For the CDR3, the DNA is TGCGCCAGCAGCACAGACAGGGGAGCTGGAAACACCATATATTTT. It translates to CASSTDRGAGNTIYF. The V and J genes are TRBV5-1 and TRBJ1-3, with TRBD1 identical over 8 bases. Germline V gives CDR1 SGHRS, CDR2 YFSETQ. J gave up 2 bases and V 4 bases, and 5 bases lay outside the gene matches. This CDR3 contains 15 residues.

The CDR3 nucleotides are TGTGCCAGCAATGAACCCGGGCAGGGTGATTCCTACGAGCAGTACTTC. Translated, it gives CASNEPGQGDSYEQYF. The chain is built from TRBV7-8 and TRBJ2-7; D is perhaps TRBD1 (5 bases). V shed 7 bases and J shed 1 base, with 20 bases lying between them. The CDR3 length is 16 residues. Germline CDR1 SGHVS, CDR2 FQNEAQ.

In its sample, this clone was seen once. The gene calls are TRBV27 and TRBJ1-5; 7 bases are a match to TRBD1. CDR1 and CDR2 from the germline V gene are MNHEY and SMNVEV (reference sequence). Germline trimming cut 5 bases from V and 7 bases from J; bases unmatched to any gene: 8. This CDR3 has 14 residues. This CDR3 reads CASSPRDSTQPQHF. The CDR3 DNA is TGTGCCAGCAGTCCGCGGGACAGTACCCAGCCCCAGCATTTT.